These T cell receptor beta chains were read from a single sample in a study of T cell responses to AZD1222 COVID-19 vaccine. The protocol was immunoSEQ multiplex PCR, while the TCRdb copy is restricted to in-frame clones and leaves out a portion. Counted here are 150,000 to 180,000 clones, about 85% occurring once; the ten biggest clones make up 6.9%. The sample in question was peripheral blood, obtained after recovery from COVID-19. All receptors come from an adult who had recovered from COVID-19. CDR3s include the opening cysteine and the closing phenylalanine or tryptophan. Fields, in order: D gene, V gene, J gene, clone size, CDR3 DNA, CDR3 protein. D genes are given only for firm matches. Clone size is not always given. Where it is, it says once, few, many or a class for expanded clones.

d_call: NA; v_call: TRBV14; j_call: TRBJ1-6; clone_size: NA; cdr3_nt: TGTGCCAGCAGCCAAGAAGGGGGACCCCTTCACTTT; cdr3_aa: CASSQEGGPLHF
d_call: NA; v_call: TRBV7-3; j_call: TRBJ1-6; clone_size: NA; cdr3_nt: TGTGCCAGCAGCTTAGGAGGGAATTCACCCCTCCACTTT; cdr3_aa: CASSLGGNSPLHF
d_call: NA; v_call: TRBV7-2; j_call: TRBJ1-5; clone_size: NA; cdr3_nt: TGTGCCAGCAGCTTAGATCAGGCGGGCGGTCAGCCCCAGCATTTT; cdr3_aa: CASSLDQAGGQPQHF
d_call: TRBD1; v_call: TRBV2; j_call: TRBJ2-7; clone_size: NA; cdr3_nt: TGTGCCAGCAGTTTCCAGGGGGCCTACGAGCAGTACTTC; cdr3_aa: CASSFQGAYEQYF
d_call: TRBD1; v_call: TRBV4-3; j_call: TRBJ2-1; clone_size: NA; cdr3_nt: TGCGCCAGCAGCCCAGGGACAGGGGACTACAATGAGCAGTTCTTC; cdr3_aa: CASSPGTGDYNEQFF
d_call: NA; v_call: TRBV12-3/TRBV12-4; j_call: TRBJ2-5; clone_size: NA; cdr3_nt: TGTGCCAGCAGTGCTAGGGCGGGGTCGACCCAGTACTTC; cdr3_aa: CASSARAGSTQYF
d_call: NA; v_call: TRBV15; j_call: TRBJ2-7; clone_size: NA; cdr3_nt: TGTGCCACCAGCTTACTACTTTACGAGCAGTACTTC; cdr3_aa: CATSLLLYEQYF
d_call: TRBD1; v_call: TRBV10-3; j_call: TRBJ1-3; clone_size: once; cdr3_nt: TGTGCCATCAGTGACCCGGGACAGGGTGTCGCTGGAAACACCATATATTTT; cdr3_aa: CAISDPGQGVAGNTIYF
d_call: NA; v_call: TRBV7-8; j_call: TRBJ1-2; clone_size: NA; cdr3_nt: TGTGCCAGCAGCTTAGGGCGGGGGAGTGCCCAAAAAAACTCGAATTATGGCTACACCTTC; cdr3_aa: CASSLGRGSAQKNSNYGYTF
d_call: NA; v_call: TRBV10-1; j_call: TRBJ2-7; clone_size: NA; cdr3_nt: TGCGCCAGCGGGTCGGGTTACGAGCAGTACTTC; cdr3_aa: CASGSGYEQYF
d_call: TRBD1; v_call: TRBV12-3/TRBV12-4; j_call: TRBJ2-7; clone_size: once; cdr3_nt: TGTGCCAGCAGTTCCCACAGGGGGCTCTACTTC; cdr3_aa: CASSSHRGLYF
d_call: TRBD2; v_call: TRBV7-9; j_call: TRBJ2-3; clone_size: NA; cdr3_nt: TGTGCCAGCAGCTTAGTGCGTAGCGGGAGGGGCACAGATACGCAGTATTTT; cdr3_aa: CASSLVRSGRGTDTQYF
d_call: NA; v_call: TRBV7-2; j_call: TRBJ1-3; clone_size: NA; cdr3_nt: TGTGCCAGCAGCCTAGGGGTCTCCTCTGGAAACACCATATATTTT; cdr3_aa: CASSLGVSSGNTIYF
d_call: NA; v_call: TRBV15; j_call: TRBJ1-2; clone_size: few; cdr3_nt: TGTGCCACCAGCAAAACAGGGAGGTCTAACTATGGCTACACCTTC; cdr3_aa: CATSKTGRSNYGYTF
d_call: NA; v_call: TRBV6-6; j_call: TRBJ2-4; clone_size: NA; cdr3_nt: TGTGCCAGCAGCTCCGCAGAGGGAAACATTCAGTACTTC; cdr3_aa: CASSSAEGNIQYF
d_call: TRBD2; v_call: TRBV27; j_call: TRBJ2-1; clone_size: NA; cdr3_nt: TGTGCCAGCAGTTTCTCAGCGGGAGAGTCTTACAATGAGCAGTTCTTC; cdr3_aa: CASSFSAGESYNEQFF
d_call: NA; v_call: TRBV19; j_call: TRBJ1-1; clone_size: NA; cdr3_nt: TGTGCCAGTAGTATTCTAAGGGGCACTGAAGCTTTCTTT; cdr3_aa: CASSILRGTEAFF
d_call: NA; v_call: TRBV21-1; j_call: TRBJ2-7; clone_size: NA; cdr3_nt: TGTGCCAGCAGCAAAGCACGCCATAGTCGACCCTACGAGCAGTACTTC; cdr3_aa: CASSKARHSRPYEQYF
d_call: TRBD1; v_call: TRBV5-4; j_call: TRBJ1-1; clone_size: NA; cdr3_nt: TGTGCCAGCAGCTTGGGGCCACAGGGGGGGACCACTGAAGCTTTCTTT; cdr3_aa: CASSLGPQGGTTEAFF
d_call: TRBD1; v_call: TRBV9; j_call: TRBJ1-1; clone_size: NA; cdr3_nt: TGTGCCAGCAGCCTCCGCCGGACAGGGGAATGGAACACTGAAGCTTTCTTT; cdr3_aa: CASSLRRTGEWNTEAFF